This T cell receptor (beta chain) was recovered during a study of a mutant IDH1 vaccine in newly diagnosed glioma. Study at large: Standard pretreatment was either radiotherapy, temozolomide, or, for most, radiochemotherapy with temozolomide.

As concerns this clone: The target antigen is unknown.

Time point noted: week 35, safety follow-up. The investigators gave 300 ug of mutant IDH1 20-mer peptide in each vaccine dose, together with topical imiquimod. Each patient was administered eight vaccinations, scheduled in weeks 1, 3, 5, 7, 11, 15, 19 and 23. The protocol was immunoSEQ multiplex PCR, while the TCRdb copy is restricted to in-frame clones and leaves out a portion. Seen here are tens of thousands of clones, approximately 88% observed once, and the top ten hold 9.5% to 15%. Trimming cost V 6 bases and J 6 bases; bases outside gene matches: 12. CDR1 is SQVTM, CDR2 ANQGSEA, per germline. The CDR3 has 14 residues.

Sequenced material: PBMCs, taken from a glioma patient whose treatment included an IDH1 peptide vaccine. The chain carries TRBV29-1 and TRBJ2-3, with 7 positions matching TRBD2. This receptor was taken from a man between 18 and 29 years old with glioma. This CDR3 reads CSVARASGLDTQYF. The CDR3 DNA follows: TGCAGCGTGGCTCGTGCTAGCGGCCTCGATACGCAGTATTTT.